This TCR beta chain was found in a study of blood T cell repertoires in COVID-19. Overall study: Both acute and convalescent COVID-19 samples were obtained from the United States, Italy and Spain. T cells, B-cell-depleted T cells, or PBMCs provided the cDNA or gDNA that served as material.

This CDR3 comprises 12 residues. The junction had 2 bases not matched to a gene; V was cut back by 4 bases and J by 7 bases. Germline V gene lookup returns CDR1 SGHDN and CDR2 FVKESK. As processed by the authors: Amplification with reference gene primers provided the estimates of nucleated cell counts. Some clones are missing from TCRdb's copy, which holds only in-frame ones; the method was immunoSEQ multiplex PCR. V, J and clone size were drawn from that table, and D and trimming were deduced from the DNA. The sample comprises approximately 300,000 clones, more than 80% of which are singletons, and nearly 7% rests with the top ten.

This sequence originates from a woman aged 25-40 years with COVID-19, enrolled during active disease. What was sequenced was peripheral blood. The chain is built from TRBV14 and TRBJ2-7, with 9 nucleotides matching TRBD1. CDR3 coding DNA: TGTGCCAGCAGCCCTGGGACAGGGGAGCAGTACTTC. The encoded protein is CASSPGTGEQYF.